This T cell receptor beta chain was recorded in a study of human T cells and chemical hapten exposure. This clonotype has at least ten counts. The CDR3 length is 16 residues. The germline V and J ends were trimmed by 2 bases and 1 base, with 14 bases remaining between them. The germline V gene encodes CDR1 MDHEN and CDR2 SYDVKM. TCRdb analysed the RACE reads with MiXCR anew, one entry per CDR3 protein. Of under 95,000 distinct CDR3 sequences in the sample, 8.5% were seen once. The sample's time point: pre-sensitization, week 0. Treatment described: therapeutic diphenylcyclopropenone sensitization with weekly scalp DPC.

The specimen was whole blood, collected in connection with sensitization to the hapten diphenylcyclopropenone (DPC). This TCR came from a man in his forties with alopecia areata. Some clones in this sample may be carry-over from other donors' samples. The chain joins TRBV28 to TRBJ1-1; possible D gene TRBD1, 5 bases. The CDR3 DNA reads TGTGCCAGCAGTTTAGTCGGCAGGGCGGGGAACACTGAAGCTTTCTTT. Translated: CASSLVGRAGNTEAFF.